These 16 T cell receptor beta chains came from one sample sequenced in a study of blood T cell repertoires in COVID-19. The method was immunoSEQ multiplex PCR; TCRdb's version includes in-frame clones alone and lacks a portion of them. The profile covers a few hundred thousand clones, with 90% to 95% appearing a single time and just over 0.85% taken by the ten largest. Source material: PBMCs or T cells enriched from blood (not recorded which). These receptors came from a woman aged 40 to 50 who had been exposed to COVID-19.

The gene calls are TRBV19 and TRBJ1-2; D is ambiguous. This CDR3 region has 16 residues. Trimming shortened V by 4 bases and J by 4 bases, and 19 bases separated the two germline ends. Germline CDR1 reads LNHDA; CDR2 reads SQIVND (reference sequence). The CDR3 coding sequence is TGTGCCAGTAGTAAACTTGCGGGAGCCACCACCTATGGCTACACCTTC. Protein sequence: CASSKLAGATTYGYTF. The full variable domain, completed using reference TRBV19 and TRBJ1-2, is DGGITQSPKYLFRKEGQNVTLSCEQNLNHDAMYWYRQDPGQGLRLIYYSQIVNDFQKGDIAEGYSVSREKKESFPLTVTSAQKNPTAFYLCASSKLAGATTYGYTFGSGTRLTVV.

The V gene is TRBV11-3, the J gene TRBJ1-6, with 7 bases fitting TRBD1. With V trimmed by 2 bases and J by 6 bases, 7 bases remained unmatched. The CDR3 is 16 residues long. Germline V lookup: CDR1 SGHNT, CDR2 YENEEA. CDR3 loop: CASSLRGQAFNSPLHF. The CDR3 DNA reads TGTGCCAGCAGCTTACGAGGACAGGCTTTTAATTCACCCCTCCACTTT.

The genes are TRBV5-8 and TRBJ1-5, with TRBD1 identical over 8 bases. Germline assignment: CDR1 SGHTS and CDR2 YDEGEE. V lost 6 bases and J lost 0; bases outside the gene matches: 11. This CDR3 is built from 17 residues. CDR3 coding DNA: TGTGCCAGCATCCCTGACAGGGGACTTTATAGCAATCAGCCCCAGCATTTT. This translates into CASIPDRGLYSNQPQHF.

The count of this clone is one. This chain connects TRBV9 to TRBJ2-5, with D maybe TRBD1 (5 bases). The CDR3 extends over 15 amino acids. V was clipped by 0 bases and J by 5 bases, with 14 bases between them. Germline CDR1 and CDR2: SGDLS and YYNGEE. CDR3 residues: CASSVESGSWETQYF. CDR3 nucleotides: TGTGCCAGCAGCGTAGAGTCAGGGTCGTGGGAGACCCAGTACTTC.

This chain joins TRBV21-1 and TRBJ1-2; no check of the table's D call, TRBD1, against the DNA was made. TRBV21-1 is reported as a pseudogene. The CDR3 consists of 12 residues. The CDR3 spells CAGPGGNYGYTF. The CDR3 DNA is TGTGCCGGCCCAGGGGGGAACTATGGCTACACCTTC.

V is TRBV24-1 and J is TRBJ2-3; TRBD1 might be the D (6 bases). V was trimmed by 1 base and J by 3 bases, leaving 13 bases between them. The germline V gene has CDR1 KGHDR and CDR2 SFDVKD. This CDR3 spans 16 amino acids. The CDR3 DNA reads as TGTGCCACCAGTGATTTTCTGGGCCAGGGGACAGATACGCAGTATTTT. Residues: CATSDFLGQGTDTQYF.

V gene TRBV5-4 combines with J gene TRBJ2-1; 11 positions agree with TRBD1. Losses at the gene ends were 3 bases for V and 8 bases for J; bases not matched to a gene: 13. The CDR3 loop spans 17 amino acids. Per the germline V gene, CDR1 is SGHNT and CDR2 is YYREEE (reference sequence). For the CDR3, the DNA is TGTGCCAGCAGCTCCGTTTTTGGGACAGGGGGTGAACATGAGCAGTTCTTC. Protein sequence: CASSSVFGTGGEHEQFF.

This rearrangement joins TRBV13 to TRBJ1-1; D gene ambiguous. Germline assignment: CDR1 PRHDT and CDR2 FYEKMQ (reference sequence). V was clipped by 1 base and J by 12 bases, with 12 bases between them. This CDR3 spans 12 amino acids. CDR3 sequence: CASSLVNGGTFF. As DNA, the CDR3 is TGTGCCAGCAGCTTAGTTAATGGAGGGACTTTCTTT.

The chain is built from TRBV9 and TRBJ2-3; 8 positions match TRBD2. The J segment lost 2 bases and the V segment lost 2 bases, leaving 7 bases of the junction unmatched. This CDR3 is built from 16 residues. Germline assignment: CDR1 SGDLS and CDR2 YYNGEE. DNA for the CDR3: TGTGCCAGCAGCGTCAACCAGCGGGAGATCACAGATACGCAGTATTTT. Protein sequence: CASSVNQREITDTQYF.

The chain is built from TRBV30 and TRBJ1-2; D remains ambiguous. The V gene lost 4 bases and the J gene lost 4 bases, with 13 bases spanning the gap. This CDR3 is 13 amino acids long. The germline CDR1 and CDR2 sequences are GTSNPN and SVGIG (reference sequence). The CDR3 DNA reads as TGTGCCTGGATGTACGCGGAAAGCTATGGCTACACCTTC. It yields the protein CAWMYAESYGYTF.

CDR3 coding DNA: TGCGCCAGCAGCCAAGATTTTCGACAAAACTATGGCTACACCTTC. The encoded protein is CASSQDFRQNYGYTF. The rearrangement joins TRBV4-3 to TRBJ1-2; no clear D. The germline V and J ends were trimmed by 0 bases and 2 bases, with 10 bases remaining between them. The CDR3 runs to 15 residues. Germline assignment: CDR1 LGHNA and CDR2 YSLEER.

This chain connects TRBV24-1 to TRBJ1-5; D may be TRBD1 (5 bases). V dropped 4 bases and J dropped 5 bases, with 11 bases sitting between them. Germline-derived CDR1 and CDR2 are KGHDR and SFDVKD. There are 14 residues in the CDR3. The CDR3 region has the DNA TGTGCCACCAGTGACCGAGACAGTTATCAGCCCCAGCATTTT. Residues: CATSDRDSYQPQHF.

V is TRBV3-1 (or the pseudogene TRBV3-2) and J is TRBJ2-3, with D maybe TRBD1 (5 bases). V was clipped by 1 base and J by 6 bases, with 14 bases between them. This CDR3 spans 15 amino acids. Looked up from germline, CDR1 is LGHDT and CDR2 is YNNKEL (reference sequence). The CDR3 DNA sequence: TGTGCCAGCAGCCAAGGGGGCTACACCGGGGATACGCAGTATTTT. Its protein is CASSQGGYTGDTQYF.

The rearrangement uses TRBV11-2 and TRBJ2-5; 10 bases map to TRBD2. CDR1 is SGHAT and CDR2 is FQNNGV in the germline V gene. This CDR3 spans 16 amino acids. The ends lost 2 bases at V and 3 bases at J; junction bases unmatched: 6. CDR3 bases: TGTGCCAGCAGCTTAAATAGCGGGGGGCCGGAAGAGACCCAGTACTTC. Protein: CASSLNSGGPEETQYF. The variable domain in full, with the rest retrieved from reference TRBV11-2 and TRBJ2-5, is EAGVAQSPRYKIIEKRQSVAFWCNPISGHATLYWYQQILGQGPKLLIQFQNNGVVDDSQLPKDRFSAERLKGVDSTLKIQPAKLEDSAVYLCASSLNSGGPEETQYFGPGTRLLVL.

This clone was detected a few times. This rearrangement joins TRBV7-9 to TRBJ2-7, with D maybe TRBD1 (6 bases). The length of the CDR3 is 14 residues. Trimming shortened V by 5 bases and J by 4 bases, and 15 bases separated the two germline ends. Germline V gene data show CDR1 as SEHNR and CDR2 as FQNEAQ (reference sequence). CDR3 sequence reads: CASSPGQGPYEQYF. The DNA of the CDR3 is TGTGCCAGCAGCCCGGGGCAGGGGCCGTACGAGCAGTACTTC.

The chain links TRBV27 to TRBJ1-2; D might be TRBD1 (5 bases). Trimming removed 3 bases at V and 2 bases at J, with 22 bases between. This CDR3 has 18 residues. CDR1 is MNHEY, CDR2 SMNVEV, per germline (reference sequence). The DNA of the CDR3 is TGTGCCAGCAGTTTTAGGGGCGTGAACTGGCGGGGGAACTATGGCTACACCTTC. Residues: CASSFRGVNWRGNYGYTF.